A single sample is the source of the 17 T cell receptor beta chains below, sequenced in a study of T cell repertoires in cytomegalovirus infection. TCRdb re-called the reads with MiXCR, one entry per CDR3 protein. The sample holds 150,000 to 200,000 distinct CDR3 sequences, about a tenth seen once. Input material: PBMCs. These receptors were collected from a human donor in good health (CMV status not recorded). Some clones in this sample may be carry-over from other donors' samples.

This clonotype has at least ten counts. This rearrangement joins TRBV2 to TRBJ1-5, with D uncertain. Per the germline V gene, CDR1 is SNHLY and CDR2 is FYNNEI. With 1 base removed from V and 2 bases from J, the gap between germline ends came to 9 bases. The CDR3 covers 15 residues. The CDR3 DNA sequence: TGTGCCAGCAGTGAAGACAGCTGGGGCAATCAGCCCCAGCATTTT. It yields the protein CASSEDSWGNQPQHF.

The sample holds many counts of this clonotype. The rearrangement uses TRBV7-2 and TRBJ2-3; TRBD2 matches 9 bases. J lost 5 bases, V lost 3 bases, and 6 bases had no gene match. This CDR3 is 15 amino acids long. Per germline, CDR1 SGHTA and CDR2 FQGNSA. CDR3 coding DNA: TGTGCCAGCAGCTTGGGCGGGGGGGCCATAGATACGCAGTATTTT. The encoded protein is CASSLGGGAIDTQYF.

This clonotype appeared many times. This chain connects TRBV28 to TRBJ2-1; TRBD2 matches 7 bases. This CDR3 spans 13 amino acids. With V trimmed by 7 bases and J by 4 bases, 4 bases remained unmatched. Germline V gene sequence: CDR1 MDHEN, CDR2 SYDVKM. This CDR3 reads CASTGRMYNEQFF. CDR3 sequence (DNA): TGTGCCAGCACCGGGAGGATGTACAATGAGCAGTTCTTC.

This clonotype occurred many times. CDR3 region: CASSVGQGGRQPQHF. CDR3 in DNA: TGTGCCAGCAGCGTGGGACAGGGAGGCCGCCAGCCCCAGCATTTT. V gene TRBV7-2 combines with J gene TRBJ1-5; 9 bases are shared with TRBD1. Germline trimming cut 5 bases from V and 7 bases from J; bases unmatched to any gene: 9. Germline V CDR1 and CDR2: SGHTA, FQGNSA. This CDR3 has 15 residues.

This clonotype was seen repeatedly, ten times or more. This chain uses TRBV10-3 with TRBJ2-5; D is possibly TRBD2 (6 bases). CDR1 is ENHRY, CDR2 SYGVKD, per germline. The V end lost 0 bases, the J end lost 3 bases, and 8 bases lay between the germline ends. The CDR3 is 14 amino acids. This CDR3 is CAISESGGKETQYF. The CDR3 coding sequence is TGTGCCATCAGTGAGTCTGGAGGGAAAGAGACCCAGTACTTC.

To note about this clonotype: One junction end disagrees with the germline gene, perhaps due to a read error. The chain carries TRBV28 and TRBJ1-2, with TRBD1 as a possible D gene (6 bases). The CDR3 totals 11 residues. Germline V gene data show CDR1 as MDHEN and CDR2 as SYDVKM. CDR3 in DNA: TGTGCCAGCAGTTTGATGGGGGGCTGGCACTTC. This sequence encodes CASSLMGGWHF.

This clonotype showed up just a few times. The chain's CDR3 is CSARDAVGWSYGELFF. The CDR3 DNA sequence: TGCAGTGCTAGAGACGCCGTGGGATGGAGCTACGGGGAGCTGTTTTTT. The chain joins TRBV20-1 to TRBJ2-2; no clear D gene. The CDR3 spans 16 residues. Germline V gene data show CDR1 as DFQATT and CDR2 as SNEGSKA (reference sequence). The germline V and J ends were trimmed by 0 bases and 7 bases, with 18 bases remaining between them.

This clonotype was counted many times. This sequence joins TRBV7-2 and TRBJ2-5; possible D gene TRBD1, 5 bases. The germline V gene encodes CDR1 SGHTA and CDR2 FQGNSA. The CDR3 extends over 14 amino acids. Trimming shortened V by 2 bases and J by 4 bases, and 11 bases separated the two germline ends. As DNA, the CDR3 is TGTGCCAGCAGCTTACCCCAGGGCCGAGAGACCCAGTACTTC. Translating it yields CASSLPQGRETQYF.

Ten or more counts support this clonotype. This chain joins TRBV11-2 and TRBJ2-5; 7 bases match TRBD2. This CDR3 is built from 16 residues. Trimming removed 1 base from V and 5 bases from J; junction bases left unmatched: 10. Germline V gene lookup returns CDR1 SGHAT and CDR2 FQNNGV. CDR3 region: CASSLGHGGSAETQYF. The DNA of the CDR3 is TGTGCCAGCAGCTTAGGACACGGCGGGAGCGCCGAGACCCAGTACTTC.

The genes are TRBV28 and TRBJ1-2; 10 bases are shared with TRBD1. CDR1 and CDR2 from the germline V gene are MDHEN and SYDVKM. With 6 bases clipped from V and 11 bases from J, the junction kept 6 bases outside the gene matches. The CDR3 loop spans 12 amino acids. The CDR3 is CASRIRQGAYTF. The CDR3 DNA reads TGTGCCAGCAGAATCAGACAGGGGGCATACACCTTC.

Only a few counts were recorded for this clonotype. The CDR3, as DNA: TGTGCCACCAGCAGTTCCGGGACTAGCGGGATGAGCTCCTACAATGAGCAGTTCTTC. This gives the protein CATSSSGTSGMSSYNEQFF. The J gene is TRBJ2-1, the V gene TRBV15, with 13 positions matching TRBD2. Germline V gene lookup returns CDR1 LNHNV and CDR2 YYDKDF (reference sequence). With V trimmed by 3 bases and J by 0 bases, 8 bases remained unmatched. The CDR3 spans 19 residues. The full variable domain, completed using reference TRBV15 and TRBJ2-1, is DAMVIQNPRYQVTQFGKPVTLSCSQTLNHNVMYWYQQKSSQAPKLLFHYYDKDFNNEADTPDNFQSRRPNTSFCFLDIRSPGLGDTAMYLCATSSSGTSGMSSYNEQFFGPGTRLTVL.

This clonotype was detected only a few times. The chain has TRBV12-3 or TRBV12-4 and TRBJ2-3; a weak D match, TRBD1 (5 bases). V lost 3 bases, J lost 1 base, and 11 bases lay in between. The CDR3 totals 15 residues. CDR3: CASSFLGERTDTQYF. As DNA, the CDR3 is TGTGCCAGCAGTTTTTTAGGGGAACGCACAGATACGCAGTATTTT.

This clonotype was found many times. As DNA, the CDR3 is TGTGCCAGCAGCTTCGGGAGACAAGAGACCCAGTACTTC. Encoded protein: CASSFGRQETQYF. V is TRBV7-2 and J is TRBJ2-5, with D maybe TRBD2 (6 bases). With 3 bases removed from V and 2 bases from J, the gap between germline ends came to 7 bases. CDR3 length equals 13 residues. Germline values: CDR1 SGHTA, CDR2 FQGNSA.

This clonotype came up many times. The chain carries TRBV11-2 and TRBJ2-5; the D is unclear. V was clipped by 3 bases and J by 7 bases, with 15 bases between them. Germline V gene sequence: CDR1 SGHAT, CDR2 FQNNGV. This CDR3 has 14 amino acids. Here the CDR3 reads CASSFLSSIGTQYF. The CDR3 DNA reads TGTGCCAGCAGCTTTCTCTCGAGTATAGGGACCCAGTACTTC.

This chain links TRBV5-1 with TRBJ1-4; possibly TRBD1 for D (6 bases). The V and J ends lost 4 bases and 8 bases respectively, with 18 bases between them. Germline CDR1 SGHRS, CDR2 YFSETQ. The CDR3 has 15 amino acids. The CDR3 region has the DNA TGCGCCAGCAGCCTCGGGGACAAAAGAGGGGAAAAACTGTTTTTT. Translating it yields CASSLGDKRGEKLFF.

The chain employs TRBV28 and TRBJ1-5; no clear D. Trimming took off 5 bases at V and 2 bases at J, with 13 bases between the two ends. The germline gives CDR1 MDHEN, CDR2 SYDVKM. CDR3 length: 15 amino acids. In DNA form, the CDR3 reads TGTGCCAGCAGTCTATCCGGGTTCGGCAATCAGCCCCAGCATTTT. Protein: CASSLSGFGNQPQHF.

CDR3 in amino acids: CASEGTRNTEAFF. The CDR3 coding sequence is TGTGCCAGCGAAGGGACACGTAACACTGAAGCTTTCTTT. The chain is built from TRBV28 and TRBJ1-1; maybe TRBD1 (6 bases). Germline V lookup: CDR1 MDHEN, CDR2 SYDVKM. V was trimmed by 8 bases and J by 2 bases, leaving 12 bases between them. There are 13 residues in the CDR3.